The present T cell receptor (beta chain) was sequenced within a study of cytomegalovirus exposure and HLA in healthy donors. Findings and caveats of the study: The study found most TCR sequences rare, yet found some public TCRs in many donors. TCR beta chains numbering 164 were designated cytomegalovirus-associated. In an earlier analysis, most TCR beta V segments were productive about 87% or about 30% of the time.

The PCR made use of 60 Vbeta and 13 Jbeta primers. Sequencing was performed with immunoSEQ multiplex PCR; in TCRdb, only in-frame clones are kept and a portion is missing. The sample lists around 110,000 clones; more than 75% were seen once. Germline CDR1 is KGHSH and CDR2 is LQKENI. Trimming cost V 6 bases and J 2 bases; bases outside gene matches: 9. The CDR3 length is 15 residues. This clone has only a few counts. Its antigen remains unknown. The V call is TRBV18, the J call TRBJ1-1; the match to TRBD1 covers 7 bases. Sequenced input: PBMCs. This TCR derives from a man aged 25-45 years in good health and CMV-seropositive. CDR3 in amino acids: CASSLGTAVNTEAFF. DNA for the CDR3: TGTGCCAGCTCCCTTGGGACAGCAGTTAACACTGAAGCTTTCTTT.